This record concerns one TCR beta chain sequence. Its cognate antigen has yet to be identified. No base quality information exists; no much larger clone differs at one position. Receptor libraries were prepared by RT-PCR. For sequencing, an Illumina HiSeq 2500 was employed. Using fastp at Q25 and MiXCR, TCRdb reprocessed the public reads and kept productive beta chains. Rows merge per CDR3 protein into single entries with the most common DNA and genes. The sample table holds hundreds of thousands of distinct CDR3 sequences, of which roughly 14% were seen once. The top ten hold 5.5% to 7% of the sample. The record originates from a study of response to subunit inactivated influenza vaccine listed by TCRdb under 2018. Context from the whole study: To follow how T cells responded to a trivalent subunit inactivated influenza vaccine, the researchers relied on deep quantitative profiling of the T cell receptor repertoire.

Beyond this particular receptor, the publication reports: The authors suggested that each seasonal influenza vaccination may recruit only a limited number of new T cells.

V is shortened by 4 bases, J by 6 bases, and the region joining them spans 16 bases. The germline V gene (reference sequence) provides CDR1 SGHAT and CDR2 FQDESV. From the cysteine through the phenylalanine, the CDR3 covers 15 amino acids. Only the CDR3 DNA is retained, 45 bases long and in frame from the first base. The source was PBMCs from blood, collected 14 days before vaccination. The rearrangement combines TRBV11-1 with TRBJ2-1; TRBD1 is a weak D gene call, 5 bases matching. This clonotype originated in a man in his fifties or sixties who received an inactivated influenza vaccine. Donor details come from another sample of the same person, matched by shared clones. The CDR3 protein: CASSSEVSGPNEQFF. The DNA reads TGTGCCAGCAGCTCGGAAGTCTCAGGGCCCAATGAGCAGTTCTTC.